Listed below are T cell receptor beta chains from one sample, sequenced in a study of beta chain features in type 1 diabetes. Clones were read by immunoSEQ multiplex PCR, and TCRdb kept only the in-frame ones, dropping some. The sample holds hundreds of thousands of clones, roughly 13% seen once. Sequencing was carried out using naive CD4+ T cells from blood. All receptors come from a young man with type 1 diabetes. The CDR3 runs from the conserved cysteine through the conserved F or W. The D gene is left open where the match is weak. Not every row has a clone size; where given, it reads once, few, many or a size class.

>TRBD1|TRBV10-3|TRBJ2-7|-
TGTGCCATCAGTCCCTCGGGGACAGACTACGAGCAGTACTTC
CAISPSGTDYEQYF
>-|TRBV7-9|TRBJ1-2|-
TGTGCCAGCAGCCCGGGAGGTTCGGTTAACTATGGCTACACCTTC
CASSPGGSVNYGYTF
>TRBD1|TRBV7-2|TRBJ1-5|-
TGTGCCAGCAGCCTATATGGGACAGGGGACTTCGTGCTGCCCCAGCATTTT
CASSLYGTGDFVLPQHF
>TRBD1|TRBV30|TRBJ2-7|-
TGTGCCTGTAAAGCCGGGACAGCGTTTTCCTACGAGCAGTACTTC
CACKAGTAFSYEQYF
>-|TRBV9|TRBJ2-5|few
TGTGCCAGCAGCCCTTTGAGGGGAGAGACCCAGTACTTC
CASSPLRGETQYF
>-|TRBV30|TRBJ2-7|-
TGTGCCTGGACTAGTTCCAACTCCTACGAGCAGTACTTC
CAWTSSNSYEQYF
>TRBD2|TRBV10-3|TRBJ2-3|few
TGTGCCATCAGTGCGAGGACTAGCGGGGATACAGATACGCAGTATTTT
CAISARTSGDTDTQYF
>TRBD1|TRBV30|TRBJ2-3|-
TGTGCCTGGAGTTCAGGGGGCCCAGATACGCAGTATTTT
CAWSSGGPDTQYF
>-|TRBV11-3|TRBJ1-1|-
TGTGCCAGCAGCTTAATGACGGCATCGAACACTGAAGCTTTCTTT
CASSLMTASNTEAFF
>-|TRBV15|TRBJ1-4|few
TGTGCCACCAGAACCTTGGGGAAAAAACTGTTTTTT
CATRTLGKKLFF
>TRBD1|TRBV7-9|TRBJ1-1|-
TGTGCCAGCAGCTTAGCCCAGCACGGACAGGCCGGTAATGCTGAAGCTTTCTTT
CASSLAQHGQAGNAEAFF
>TRBD1|TRBV29-1|TRBJ1-5|-
TGCAGCGTCCGTGACAGGGAGGCTCAGCCCCAGCATTTT
CSVRDREAQPQHF
>-|TRBV2|TRBJ1-1|few
TGTGCCAGCAGTGAAGGCCAGGGAATCTCTGAAGCTTTCTTT
CASSEGQGISEAFF
>-|TRBV7-2|TRBJ1-2|few
TGTGCCAGCAGCTTAGAGCCGGGGGCGGACTATGGCTACACCTTC
CASSLEPGADYGYTF
>-|TRBV2|TRBJ1-5|-
TGTGCCAGCAGACCCCAGACAGGATATAGCAATCAGCCCCAGCATTTT
CASRPQTGYSNQPQHF
>TRBD1|TRBV5-4|TRBJ2-5|-
TGTGCCAGCAGCTTCCAAACAGGGGGCGAAGAGACCCAGTACTTC
CASSFQTGGEETQYF
>-|TRBV30|TRBJ2-6|-
TGTGCCTTGGACACCGGCAGGGGGGTTTCTGGGGCCAACGTCCTGACTTTC
CALDTGRGVSGANVLTF
>-|TRBV14|TRBJ2-2|few
TGTGCCAGCAGCCTAAGGCGAGGGTTGAACACCGGGGAGCTGTTTTTT
CASSLRRGLNTGELFF
>-|TRBV25-1|TRBJ2-3|-
TGTGCCAGCAGTGAGTGGGCGGCCTTCAGCACAGATACGCAGTATTTT
CASSEWAAFSTDTQYF
>-|TRBV30|TRBJ1-1|few
TGTGCCTCCGGCAGGCCGGGCGAAGCTTTCTTT
CASGRPGEAFF
>-|TRBV27|TRBJ2-6|-
TGTGCCAGCGGCCACACCGGGGCCCCGGGCGCTGGGGCCAACGTCCTGACTTTC
CASGHTGAPGAGANVLTF
>-|TRBV7-2|TRBJ1-2|-
TGTGCCAGCAGCTTAATCCAGGGTAACTTCGGCTACACCTTC
CASSLIQGNFGYTF
>TRBD1|TRBV7-6|TRBJ2-1|-
TGTGCCAGCAGCCAGACAGGGGGTTTCTACAATGAGCAGTTCTTC
CASSQTGGFYNEQFF
>-|TRBV11-2|TRBJ2-1|few
TGTGCCAGCAGCCCTCAGGGAAAAGATGAGCAGTTCTTC
CASSPQGKDEQFF
>TRBD2|TRBV4-1|TRBJ2-3|-
TGCGCCAGCAGCCCGATCAGGAGCGGGGAAGGCACAGATACGCAGTATTTT
CASSPIRSGEGTDTQYF
>-|TRBV28|TRBJ2-3|-
TGTGCCAGCAGGCCGGCGCAGGGGAGAGATACGCAGTATTTT
CASRPAQGRDTQYF
>TRBD1|TRBV7-2|TRBJ2-3|few
TGTGCCAGCAGTCTACAGGGGGGAGCAGATACGCAGTATTTT
CASSLQGGADTQYF
>-|TRBV9|TRBJ2-5|-
TGTGCCAGCAGCGTAGTGGGACAACAAGAGACCCAGTACTTC
CASSVVGQQETQYF
>-|TRBV5-1|TRBJ2-6|few
TGCGCCAGCAGCCAAAGCTCTGGGGCCAACGTCCTGACTTTC
CASSQSSGANVLTF
>-|TRBV6-6|TRBJ2-5|-
TGTGCCAGCAGTTACTCGGGGGGCCGAGAGACCCAGTACTTC
CASSYSGGRETQYF
>-|TRBV4-1|TRBJ2-7|few
TGCGCCAGCAGCCAAGATGGGGCTTTTCCCTACGAGCAGTACTTC
CASSQDGAFPYEQYF
>-|TRBV7-9|TRBJ1-6|few
TGTGCCAGCAGCTCCTCGGGCGGCGGGCGGAATTCACCCCTCCACTTT
CASSSSGGGRNSPLHF